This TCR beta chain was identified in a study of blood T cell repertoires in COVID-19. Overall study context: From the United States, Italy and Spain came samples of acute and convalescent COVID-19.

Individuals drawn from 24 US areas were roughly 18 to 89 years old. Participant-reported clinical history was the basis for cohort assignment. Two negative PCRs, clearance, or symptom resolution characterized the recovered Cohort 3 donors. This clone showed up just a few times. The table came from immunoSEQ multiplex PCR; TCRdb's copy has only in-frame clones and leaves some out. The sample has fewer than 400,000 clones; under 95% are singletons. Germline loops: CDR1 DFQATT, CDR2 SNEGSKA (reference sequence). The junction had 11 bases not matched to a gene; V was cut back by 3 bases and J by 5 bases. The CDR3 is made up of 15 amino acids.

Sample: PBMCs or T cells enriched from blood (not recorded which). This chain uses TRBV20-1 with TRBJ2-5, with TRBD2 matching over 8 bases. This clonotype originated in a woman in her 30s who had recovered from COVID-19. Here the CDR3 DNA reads TGCAGTGCTAGTTCAAGCGGGAGTTCTAGGGAGACCCAGTACTTC. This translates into CSASSSGSSRETQYF.